The 4 T cell receptor beta chains below were found in one sample sequenced in a study of blood T cell repertoires in COVID-19. Clones were sequenced by immunoSEQ multiplex PCR, and TCRdb holds only the in-frame ones, with some missing. The repertoire holds under 200,000 clones, about 80% seen once, with around an eighth in the top ten. Sequencing used peripheral blood. The receptors were sampled from a man aged 25 to 40 with active or convalescent COVID-19.

V usage is TRBV19 and J usage is TRBJ1-2; TRBD1 agrees at 8 bases. The V and J ends lost 10 bases and 2 bases, in that order; junction bases with no gene match: 6. This CDR3 contains 13 residues. The germline V gene has CDR1 LNHDA and CDR2 SQIVND (reference sequence). CDR3 loop: CATRDRLNYGYTF. In DNA form, the CDR3 reads TGTGCCACCCGGGACAGGTTGAACTATGGCTACACCTTC.

The chain employs TRBV15 and TRBJ1-3, with 7 nucleotides matching TRBD1. Germline CDR1 is LNHNV and CDR2 is YYDKDF (reference sequence). This CDR3 spans 15 amino acids. The junction had 4 bases not matched to a gene; V was cut back by 4 bases and J by 1 base. The CDR3 coding sequence is TGTGCCACCAGCAACCTGGACAGGTCTGGAAACACCATATATTTT. This sequence encodes CATSNLDRSGNTIYF.

The V and J genes are TRBV4-1 and TRBJ1-3, with TRBD1 as a possible D gene (5 bases). This CDR3 has 14 amino acids. Trimming shortened V by 4 bases and J by 0 bases, and 7 bases separated the two germline ends. The germline V gene encodes CDR1 MGHRA and CDR2 YSYEKL. Here the CDR3 DNA reads TGCGCCAGCAGCCCGCAGGGCTCTGGAAACACCATATATTTT. It is translated as CASSPQGSGNTIYF.

A single count supports this clone. The chain is built from TRBV15 and TRBJ2-2; TRBD2 matches 9 bases. Germline trimming cut 1 base from V and 1 base from J; bases unmatched to any gene: 10. The CDR3 covers 19 residues. Germline V gives CDR1 LNHNV, CDR2 YYDKDF (reference sequence). The CDR3 loop reads CATSRVGGLAHKNTGELFF. The CDR3 DNA sequence: TGTGCCACCAGCAGAGTTGGTGGACTAGCGCACAAGAACACCGGGGAGCTGTTTTTT.